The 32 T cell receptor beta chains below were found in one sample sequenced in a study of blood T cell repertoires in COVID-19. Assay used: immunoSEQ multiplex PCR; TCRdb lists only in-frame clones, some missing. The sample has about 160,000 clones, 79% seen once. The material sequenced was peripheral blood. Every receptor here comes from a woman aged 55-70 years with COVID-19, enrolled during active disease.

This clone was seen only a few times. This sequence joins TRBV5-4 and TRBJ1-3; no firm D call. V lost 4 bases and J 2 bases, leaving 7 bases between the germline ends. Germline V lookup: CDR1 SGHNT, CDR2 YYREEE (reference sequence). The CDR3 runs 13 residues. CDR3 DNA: TGTGCCAGCAGCGCGGTGACTGGAAACACCATATATTTT. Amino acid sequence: CASSAVTGNTIYF.

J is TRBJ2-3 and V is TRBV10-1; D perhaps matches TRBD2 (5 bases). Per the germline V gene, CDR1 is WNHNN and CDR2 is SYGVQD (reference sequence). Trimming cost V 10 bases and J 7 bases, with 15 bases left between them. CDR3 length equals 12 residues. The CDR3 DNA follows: TGCGCCACCCGGGATAAGCATCATACGCAGTATTTT. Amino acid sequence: CATRDKHHTQYF.

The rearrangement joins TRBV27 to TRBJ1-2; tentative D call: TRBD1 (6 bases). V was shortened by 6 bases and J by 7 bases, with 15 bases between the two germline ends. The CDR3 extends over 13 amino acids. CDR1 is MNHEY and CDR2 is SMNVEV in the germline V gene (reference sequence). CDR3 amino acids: CASRSQGPGGYTF. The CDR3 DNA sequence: TGTGCCAGCAGATCACAGGGTCCGGGTGGCTACACCTTC.

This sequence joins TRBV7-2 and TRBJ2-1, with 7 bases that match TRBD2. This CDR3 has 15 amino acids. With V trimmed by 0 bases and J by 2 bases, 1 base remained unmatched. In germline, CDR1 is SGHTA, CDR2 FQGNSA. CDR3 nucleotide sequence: TGTGCCAGCAGCTTAGCGGGGGGGGCCTACAATGAGCAGTTCTTC. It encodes CASSLAGGAYNEQFF.

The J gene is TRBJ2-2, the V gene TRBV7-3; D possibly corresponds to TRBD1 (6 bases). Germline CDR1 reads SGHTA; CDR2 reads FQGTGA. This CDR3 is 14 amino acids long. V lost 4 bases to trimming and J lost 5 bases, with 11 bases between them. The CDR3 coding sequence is TGTGCCAGCAGCTCCCAAGGGGGTACCGGGGAGCTGTTTTTT. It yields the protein CASSSQGGTGELFF.

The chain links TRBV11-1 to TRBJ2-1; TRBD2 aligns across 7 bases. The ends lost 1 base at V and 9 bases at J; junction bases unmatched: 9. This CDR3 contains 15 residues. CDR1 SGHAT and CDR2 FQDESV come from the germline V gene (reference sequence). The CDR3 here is CASSLDILAWGEQFF. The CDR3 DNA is TGTGCCAGCAGCTTAGACATACTAGCGTGGGGTGAGCAGTTCTTC.

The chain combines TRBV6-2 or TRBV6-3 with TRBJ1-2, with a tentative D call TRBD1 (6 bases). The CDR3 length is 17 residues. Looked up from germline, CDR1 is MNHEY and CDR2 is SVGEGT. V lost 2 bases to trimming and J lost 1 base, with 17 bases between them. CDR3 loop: CASSYDGRGRHNYGYTF. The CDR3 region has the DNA TGTGCCAGCAGTTACGATGGCAGGGGCCGACATAACTATGGCTACACCTTC.

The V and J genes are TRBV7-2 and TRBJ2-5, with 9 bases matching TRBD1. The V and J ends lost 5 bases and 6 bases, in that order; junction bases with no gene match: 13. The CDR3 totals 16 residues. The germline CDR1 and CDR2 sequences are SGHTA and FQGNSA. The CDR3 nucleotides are TGTGCCAGCAGCAAGACAGGGGGAGGTTATACTAAGACCCAGTACTTC. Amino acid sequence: CASSKTGGGYTKTQYF.

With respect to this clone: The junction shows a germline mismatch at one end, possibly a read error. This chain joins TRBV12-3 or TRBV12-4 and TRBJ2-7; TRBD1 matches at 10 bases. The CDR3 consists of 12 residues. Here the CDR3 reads CASSPGPGTGDF. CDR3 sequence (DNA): TGTGCCAGCAGTCCCGGTCCCGGGACAGGGGACTTC.

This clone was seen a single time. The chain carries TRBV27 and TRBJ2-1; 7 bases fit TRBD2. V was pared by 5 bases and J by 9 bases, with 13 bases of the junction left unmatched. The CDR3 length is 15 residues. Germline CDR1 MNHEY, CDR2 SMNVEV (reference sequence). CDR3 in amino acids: CASSGRTSGPREQFF. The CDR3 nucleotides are TGTGCCAGCAGTGGTCGGACTAGTGGCCCTCGTGAGCAGTTCTTC.

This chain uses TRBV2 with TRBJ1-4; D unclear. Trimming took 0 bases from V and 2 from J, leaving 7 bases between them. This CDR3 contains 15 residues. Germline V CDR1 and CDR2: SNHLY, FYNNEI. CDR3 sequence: CASSEARQTNEKLFF. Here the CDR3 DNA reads TGTGCCAGCAGTGAAGCGCGGCAGACTAATGAAAAACTGTTTTTT.

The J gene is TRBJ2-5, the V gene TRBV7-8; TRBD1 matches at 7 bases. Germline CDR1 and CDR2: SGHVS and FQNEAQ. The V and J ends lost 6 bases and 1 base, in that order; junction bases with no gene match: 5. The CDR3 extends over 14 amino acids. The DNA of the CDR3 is TGTGCCAGCAGATACAGGGGTTCCCAAGAGACCCAGTACTTC. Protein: CASRYRGSQETQYF.

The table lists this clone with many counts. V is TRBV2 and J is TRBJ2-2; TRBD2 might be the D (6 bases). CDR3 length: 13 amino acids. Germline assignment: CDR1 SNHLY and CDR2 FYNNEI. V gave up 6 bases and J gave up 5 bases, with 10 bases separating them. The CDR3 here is CASRPGVTGELFF. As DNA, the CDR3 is TGTGCCAGCAGGCCGGGAGTTACCGGGGAGCTGTTTTTT.

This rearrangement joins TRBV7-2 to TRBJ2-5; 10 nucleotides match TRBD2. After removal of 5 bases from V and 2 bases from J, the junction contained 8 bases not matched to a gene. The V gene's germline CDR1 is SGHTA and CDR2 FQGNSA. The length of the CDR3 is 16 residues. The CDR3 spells CASSTPGLAQQETQYF. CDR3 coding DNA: TGTGCCAGCAGCACGCCGGGACTAGCGCAACAAGAGACCCAGTACTTC.

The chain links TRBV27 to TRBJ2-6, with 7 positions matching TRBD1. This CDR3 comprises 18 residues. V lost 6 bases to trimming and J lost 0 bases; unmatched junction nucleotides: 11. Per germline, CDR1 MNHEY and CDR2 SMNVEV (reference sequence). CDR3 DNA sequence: TGTGCCAGCAGCCCTTCACCGGGACAGCCCTCTGGGGCCAACGTCCTGACTTTC. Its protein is CASSPSPGQPSGANVLTF.

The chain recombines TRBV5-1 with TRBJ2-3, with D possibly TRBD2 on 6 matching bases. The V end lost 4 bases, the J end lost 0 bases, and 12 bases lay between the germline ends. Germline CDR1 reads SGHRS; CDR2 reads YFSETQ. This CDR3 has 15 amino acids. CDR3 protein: CASSGGGGSTDTQYF. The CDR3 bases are TGCGCCAGCAGCGGCGGTGGAGGGAGCACAGATACGCAGTATTTT.

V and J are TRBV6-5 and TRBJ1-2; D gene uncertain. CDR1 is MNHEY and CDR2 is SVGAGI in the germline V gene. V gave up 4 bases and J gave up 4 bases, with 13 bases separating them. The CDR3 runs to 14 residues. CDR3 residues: CASSSGGSPYGYTF. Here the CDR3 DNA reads TGTGCCAGCAGTTCCGGCGGGAGCCCCTATGGCTACACCTTC.

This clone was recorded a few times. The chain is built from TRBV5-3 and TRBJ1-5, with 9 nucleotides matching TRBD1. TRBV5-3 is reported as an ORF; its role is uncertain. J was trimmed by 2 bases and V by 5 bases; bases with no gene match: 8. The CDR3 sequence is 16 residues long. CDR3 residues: CARSWTGDRGNQPQHF. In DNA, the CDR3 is TGTGCCAGAAGTTGGACAGGGGACCGAGGCAATCAGCCCCAGCATTTT.

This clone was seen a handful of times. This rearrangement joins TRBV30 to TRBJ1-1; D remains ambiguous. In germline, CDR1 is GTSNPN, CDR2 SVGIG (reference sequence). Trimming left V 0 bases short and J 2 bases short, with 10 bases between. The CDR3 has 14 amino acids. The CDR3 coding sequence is TGTGCCTGGAGTGTTGGGCGGACTAACACTGAAGCTTTCTTT. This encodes CAWSVGRTNTEAFF. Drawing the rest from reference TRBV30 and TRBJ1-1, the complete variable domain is SQTIHQWPATLVQPVGSPLSLECTVEGTSNPNLYWYRQAAGRGLQLLFYSVGIGQISSEVPQNLSASRPQDRQFILSSKKLLLSDSGFYLCAWSVGRTNTEAFFGQGTRLTVV.

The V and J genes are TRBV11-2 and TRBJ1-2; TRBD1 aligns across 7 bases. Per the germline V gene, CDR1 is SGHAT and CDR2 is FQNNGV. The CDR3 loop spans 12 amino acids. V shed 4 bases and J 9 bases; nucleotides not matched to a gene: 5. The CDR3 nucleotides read TGTGCCAGCAGCTCCTCACAGGGGCGCTACACCTTC. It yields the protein CASSSSQGRYTF.

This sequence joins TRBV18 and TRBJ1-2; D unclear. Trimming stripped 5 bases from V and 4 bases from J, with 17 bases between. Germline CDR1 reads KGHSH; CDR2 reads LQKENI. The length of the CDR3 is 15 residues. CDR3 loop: CASSATNTVVYGYTF. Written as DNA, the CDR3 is TGTGCCAGCTCAGCAACTAACACGGTGGTCTATGGCTACACCTTC.

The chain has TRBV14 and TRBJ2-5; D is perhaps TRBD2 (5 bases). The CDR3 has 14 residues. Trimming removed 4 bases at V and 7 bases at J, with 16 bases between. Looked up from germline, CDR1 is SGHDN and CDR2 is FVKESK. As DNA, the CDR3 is TGTGCCAGCAGCCGAACCGGGGTGACGGGGACCCAGTACTTC. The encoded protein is CASSRTGVTGTQYF.

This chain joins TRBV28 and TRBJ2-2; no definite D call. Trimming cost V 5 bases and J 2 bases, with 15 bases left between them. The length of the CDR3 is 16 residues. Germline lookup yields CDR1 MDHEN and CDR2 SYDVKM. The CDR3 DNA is TGTGCCAGCAGTCGCAACCGGCGACAAAACACCGGGGAGCTGTTTTTT. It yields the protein CASSRNRRQNTGELFF.

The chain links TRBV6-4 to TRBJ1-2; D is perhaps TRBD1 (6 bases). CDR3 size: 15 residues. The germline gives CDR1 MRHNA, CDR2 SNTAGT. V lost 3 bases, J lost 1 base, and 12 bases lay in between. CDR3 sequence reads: CASSEGGGSNYGYTF. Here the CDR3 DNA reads TGTGCCAGCAGTGAGGGGGGCGGGAGTAACTATGGCTACACCTTC.

The CDR3 is CASTGGLGETQYF. In nucleotides, the CDR3 is TGCGCCAGTACAGGAGGGTTAGGAGAGACCCAGTACTTC. The chain joins TRBV5-1 to TRBJ2-5; possibly TRBD2 for D (6 bases). The germline V gene has CDR1 SGHRS and CDR2 YFSETQ. Between the trimmed V and J ends, which lost 8 bases and 4 bases, there was a span of 15 bases. This CDR3 is built from 13 residues.

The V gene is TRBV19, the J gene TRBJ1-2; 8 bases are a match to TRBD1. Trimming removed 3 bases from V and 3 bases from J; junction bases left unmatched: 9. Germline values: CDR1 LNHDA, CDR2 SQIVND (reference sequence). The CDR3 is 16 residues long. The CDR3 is CASSIDWTGTYYGYTF. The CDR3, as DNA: TGTGCCAGTAGTATCGACTGGACAGGGACCTACTATGGCTACACCTTC.

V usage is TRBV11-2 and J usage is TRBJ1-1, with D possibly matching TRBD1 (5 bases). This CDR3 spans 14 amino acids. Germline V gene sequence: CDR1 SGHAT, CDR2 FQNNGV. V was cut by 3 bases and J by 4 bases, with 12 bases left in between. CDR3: CASSFLQGVTEAFF. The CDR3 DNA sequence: TGTGCCAGCAGCTTCCTACAAGGGGTCACTGAAGCTTTCTTT.

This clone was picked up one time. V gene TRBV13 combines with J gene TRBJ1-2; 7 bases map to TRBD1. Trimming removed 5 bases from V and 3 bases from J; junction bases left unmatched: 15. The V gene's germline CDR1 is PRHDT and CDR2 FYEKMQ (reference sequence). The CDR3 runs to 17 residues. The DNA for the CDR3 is TGTGCCAGCAGCCAACGTCGACAGGGTTTTACTGACTATGGCTACACCTTC. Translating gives CASSQRRQGFTDYGYTF.

For the CDR3, the DNA is TGTGCCAGCAGTTACACCCGACAGGGAGGCTACGAGCAGTACTTC. Protein product: CASSYTRQGGYEQYF. The rearrangement joins TRBV6-5 to TRBJ2-7, with D possibly matching TRBD1 (7 bases). The CDR3 is 15 amino acids. Germline loops: CDR1 MNHEY, CDR2 SVGAGI. V was cut by 2 bases and J by 3 bases, with 14 bases left in between.

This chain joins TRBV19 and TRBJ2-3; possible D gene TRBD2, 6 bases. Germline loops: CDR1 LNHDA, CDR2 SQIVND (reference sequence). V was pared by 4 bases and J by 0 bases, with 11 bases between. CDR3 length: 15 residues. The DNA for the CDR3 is TGTGCCAGTAGTAAAGGTAGCGGAAGCACAGATACGCAGTATTTT. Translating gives CASSKGSGSTDTQYF.

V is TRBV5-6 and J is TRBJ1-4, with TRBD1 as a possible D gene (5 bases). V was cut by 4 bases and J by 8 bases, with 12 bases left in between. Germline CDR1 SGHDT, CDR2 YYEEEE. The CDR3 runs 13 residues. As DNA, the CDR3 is TGTGCCAGCAGCCCGAAGGGGAGGGAAAAACTGTTTTTT. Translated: CASSPKGREKLFF.

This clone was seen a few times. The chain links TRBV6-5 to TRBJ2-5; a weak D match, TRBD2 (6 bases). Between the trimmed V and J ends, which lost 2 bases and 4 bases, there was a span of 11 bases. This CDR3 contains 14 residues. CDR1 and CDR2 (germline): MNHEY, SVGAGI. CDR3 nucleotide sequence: TGTGCCAGCAGTTACGGGGGGACCGGAGAGACCCAGTACTTC. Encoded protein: CASSYGGTGETQYF.